This entry features one T cell receptor (beta chain) sequence. The authors' processing: Estimation of nucleated cell counts relied on the amplification of reference gene primers. TCRdb keeps only in-frame clones here, not all; method: immunoSEQ multiplex PCR. The V and J calls and the clone size are those of that table, but D and trimming were determined from the DNA. The sample carries 150,000 or so clones, 85% to 90% recorded once. Germline V gene lookup returns CDR1 KGHSH and CDR2 LQKENI. The V segment lost 3 bases and the J segment 6 bases; nucleotides outside the gene matches: 7. This CDR3 spans 14 amino acids. The data derive from a study of blood T cell repertoires in COVID-19. Study details: Sources were T cells, B-cell-depleted T cells, or PBMCs; the material itself was cDNA or gDNA.

This clonotype was obtained from a man aged 18 to 29 with acute or convalescent COVID-19. Specimen: peripheral blood. This chain connects TRBV18 to TRBJ2-7; TRBD2 matches 8 bases. The CDR3 protein is CASSPPPGGGEQYF. The CDR3 DNA reads as TGTGCCAGCTCACCTCCCCCCGGGGGGGGCGAGCAGTACTTC.